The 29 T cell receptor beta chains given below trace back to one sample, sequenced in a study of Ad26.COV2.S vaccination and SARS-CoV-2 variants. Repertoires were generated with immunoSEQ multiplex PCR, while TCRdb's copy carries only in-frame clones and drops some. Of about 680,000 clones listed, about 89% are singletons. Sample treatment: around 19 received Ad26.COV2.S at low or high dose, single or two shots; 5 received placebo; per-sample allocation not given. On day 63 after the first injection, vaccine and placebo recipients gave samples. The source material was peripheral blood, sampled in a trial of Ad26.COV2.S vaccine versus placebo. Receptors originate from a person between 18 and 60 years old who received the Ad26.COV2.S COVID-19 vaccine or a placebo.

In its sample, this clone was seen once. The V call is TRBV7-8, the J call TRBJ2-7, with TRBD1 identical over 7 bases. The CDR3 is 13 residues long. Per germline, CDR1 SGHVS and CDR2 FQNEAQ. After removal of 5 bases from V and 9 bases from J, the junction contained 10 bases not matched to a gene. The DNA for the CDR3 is TGTGCCAGCAGCCCCGACAGGGAAAGGCGGCAGTACTTC. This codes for CASSPDRERRQYF.

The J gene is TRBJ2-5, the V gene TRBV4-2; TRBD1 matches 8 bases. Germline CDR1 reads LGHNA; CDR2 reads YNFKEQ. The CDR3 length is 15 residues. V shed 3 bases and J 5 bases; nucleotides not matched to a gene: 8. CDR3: CASSQSQGARETQYF. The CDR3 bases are TGTGCCAGCAGCCAGTCCCAGGGGGCGCGGGAGACCCAGTACTTC.

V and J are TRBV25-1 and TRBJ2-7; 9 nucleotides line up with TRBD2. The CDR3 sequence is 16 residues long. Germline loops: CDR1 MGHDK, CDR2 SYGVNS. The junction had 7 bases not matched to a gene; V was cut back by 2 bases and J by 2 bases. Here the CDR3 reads CASSEPAGGLPYEQYF. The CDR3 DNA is TGTGCCAGCAGTGAACCAGCGGGGGGCCTACCCTACGAGCAGTACTTC.

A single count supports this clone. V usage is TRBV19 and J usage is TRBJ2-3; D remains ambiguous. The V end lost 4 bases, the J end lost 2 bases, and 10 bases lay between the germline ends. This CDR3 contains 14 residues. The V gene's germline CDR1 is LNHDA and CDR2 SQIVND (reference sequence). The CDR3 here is CASSSDQNTDTQYF. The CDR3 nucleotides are TGTGCCAGTAGTAGCGACCAAAACACAGATACGCAGTATTTT.

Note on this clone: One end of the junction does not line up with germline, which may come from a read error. The DNA of the CDR3 is TGTGCTAGCAGCAGAACTAGCGGGCCCTACAATGAGCAGTTCTTC. It translates to CASSRTSGPYNEQFF. This chain connects TRBV7-7 to TRBJ2-1; 9 nucleotides match TRBD2. CDR1 and CDR2 (germline): SSHAT, FNYEAQ (reference sequence). The CDR3 loop spans 15 amino acids.

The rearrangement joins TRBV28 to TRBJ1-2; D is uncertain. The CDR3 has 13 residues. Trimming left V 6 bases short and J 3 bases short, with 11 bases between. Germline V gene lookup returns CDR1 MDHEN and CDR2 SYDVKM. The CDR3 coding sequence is TGTGCCAGCAGGGATACGGAAGACTATGGCTACACCTTC. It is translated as CASRDTEDYGYTF.

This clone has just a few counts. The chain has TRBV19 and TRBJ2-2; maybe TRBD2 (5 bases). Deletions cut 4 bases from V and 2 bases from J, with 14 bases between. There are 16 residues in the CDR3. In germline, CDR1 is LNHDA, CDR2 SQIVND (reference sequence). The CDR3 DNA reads TGTGCCAGTAGTAGTCGGGGAGCAGCAAACACCGGGGAGCTGTTTTTT. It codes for CASSSRGAANTGELFF.

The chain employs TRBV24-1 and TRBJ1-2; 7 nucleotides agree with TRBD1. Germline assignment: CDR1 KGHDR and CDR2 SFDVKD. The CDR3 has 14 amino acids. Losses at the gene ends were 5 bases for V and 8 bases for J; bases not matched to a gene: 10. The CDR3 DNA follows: TGTGCCACCAGTGGAAGGGACAGCGGAGGAGGCTACACCTTC. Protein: CATSGRDSGGGYTF.

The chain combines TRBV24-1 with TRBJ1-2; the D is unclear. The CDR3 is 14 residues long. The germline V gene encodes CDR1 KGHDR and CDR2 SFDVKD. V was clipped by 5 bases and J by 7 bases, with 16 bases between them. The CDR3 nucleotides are TGTGCCACCAGTGCCCCAGACTCTATTTCTGGCTACACCTTC. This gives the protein CATSAPDSISGYTF.

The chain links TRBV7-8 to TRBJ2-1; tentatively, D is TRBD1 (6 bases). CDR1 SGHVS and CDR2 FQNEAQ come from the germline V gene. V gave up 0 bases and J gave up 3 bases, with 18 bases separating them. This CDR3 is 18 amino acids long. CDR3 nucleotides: TGTGCCAGCAGCTTAGCCACACAGGGTGGTTCTGACTACAATGAGCAGTTCTTC. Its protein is CASSLATQGGSDYNEQFF.

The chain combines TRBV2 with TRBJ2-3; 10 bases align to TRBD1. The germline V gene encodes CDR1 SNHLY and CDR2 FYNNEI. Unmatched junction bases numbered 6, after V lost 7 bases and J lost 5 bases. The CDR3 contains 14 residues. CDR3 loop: CASTDRGLRDTQYF. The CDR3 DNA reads TGTGCCAGCACTGACAGGGGGCTTAGAGATACGCAGTATTTT.

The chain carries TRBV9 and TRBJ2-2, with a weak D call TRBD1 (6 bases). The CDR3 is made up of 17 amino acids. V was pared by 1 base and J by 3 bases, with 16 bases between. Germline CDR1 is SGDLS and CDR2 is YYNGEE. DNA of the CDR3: TGTGCCAGCAGCGTACCAGGGCAGGGGTACGACACCGGGGAGCTGTTTTTT. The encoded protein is CASSVPGQGYDTGELFF.

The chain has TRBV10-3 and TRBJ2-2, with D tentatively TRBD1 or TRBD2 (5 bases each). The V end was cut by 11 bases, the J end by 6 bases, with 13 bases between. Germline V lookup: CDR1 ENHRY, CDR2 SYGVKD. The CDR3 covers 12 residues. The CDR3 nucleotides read TGTGCCTCGGGACCCCGACCCGGGGAGCTGTTTTTT. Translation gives CASGPRPGELFF.

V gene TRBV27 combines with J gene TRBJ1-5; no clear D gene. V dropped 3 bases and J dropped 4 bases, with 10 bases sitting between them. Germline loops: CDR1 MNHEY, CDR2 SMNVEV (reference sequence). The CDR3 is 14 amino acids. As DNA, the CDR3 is TGTGCCAGCAGTTTCTCCGCAATGAATCAGCCCCAGCATTTT. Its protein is CASSFSAMNQPQHF.

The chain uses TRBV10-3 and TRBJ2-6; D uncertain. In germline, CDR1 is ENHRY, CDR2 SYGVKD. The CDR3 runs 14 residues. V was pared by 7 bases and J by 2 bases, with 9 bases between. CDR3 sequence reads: CAIKRSPGANVLTF. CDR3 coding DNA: TGTGCCATCAAGAGGAGCCCTGGGGCCAACGTCCTGACTTTC.

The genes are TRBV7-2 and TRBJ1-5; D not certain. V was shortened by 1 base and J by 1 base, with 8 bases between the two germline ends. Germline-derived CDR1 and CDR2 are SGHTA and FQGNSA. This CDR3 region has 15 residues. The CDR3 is CASSLGTTSNQPQHF. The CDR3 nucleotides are TGTGCCAGCAGCTTAGGGACCACCAGCAATCAGCCCCAGCATTTT.

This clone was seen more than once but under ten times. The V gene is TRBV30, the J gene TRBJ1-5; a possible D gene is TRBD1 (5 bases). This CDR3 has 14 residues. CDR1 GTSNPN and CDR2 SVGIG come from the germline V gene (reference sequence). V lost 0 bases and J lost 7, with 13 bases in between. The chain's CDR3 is CAWSVRGSGQPQHF. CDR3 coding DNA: TGTGCCTGGAGTGTAAGGGGCTCGGGGCAGCCCCAGCATTTT.

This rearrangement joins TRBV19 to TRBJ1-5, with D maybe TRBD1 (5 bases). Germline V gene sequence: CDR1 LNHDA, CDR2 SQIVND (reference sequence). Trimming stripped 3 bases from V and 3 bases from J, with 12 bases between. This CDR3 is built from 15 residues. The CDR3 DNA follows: TGTGCCAGTAGTATGATGGAGGGACCCAATCAGCCCCAGCATTTT. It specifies CASSMMEGPNQPQHF.

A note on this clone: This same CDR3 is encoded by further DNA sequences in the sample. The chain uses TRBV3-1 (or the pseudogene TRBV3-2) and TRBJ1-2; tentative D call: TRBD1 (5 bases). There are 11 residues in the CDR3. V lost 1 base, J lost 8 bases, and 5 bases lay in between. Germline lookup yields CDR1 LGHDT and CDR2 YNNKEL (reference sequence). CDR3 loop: CASSQGGGYTF. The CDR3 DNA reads TGTGCCAGCAGCCAAGGGGGGGGCTACACCTTC.

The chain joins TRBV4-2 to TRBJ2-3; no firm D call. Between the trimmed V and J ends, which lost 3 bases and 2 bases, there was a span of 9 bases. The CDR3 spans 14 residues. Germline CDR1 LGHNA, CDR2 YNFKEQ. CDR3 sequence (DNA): TGTGCCAGCAGCCACCCCGGTCCCACAGATACGCAGTATTTT. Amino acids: CASSHPGPTDTQYF.

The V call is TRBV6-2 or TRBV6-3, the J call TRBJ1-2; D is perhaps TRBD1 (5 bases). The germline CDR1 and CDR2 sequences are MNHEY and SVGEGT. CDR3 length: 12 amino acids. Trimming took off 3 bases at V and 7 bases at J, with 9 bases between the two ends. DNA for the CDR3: TGTGCCAGCAGTTATGGGGCGCCTGGCTACACCTTC. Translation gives CASSYGAPGYTF.

The CDR3 protein is CASSLFGPNTGELFF. CDR3 in DNA: TGTGCCAGCAGCTTGTTCGGTCCTAACACCGGGGAGCTGTTTTTT. The genes are TRBV5-4 and TRBJ2-2; D unclear. V dropped 1 base and J dropped 2 bases, with 9 bases sitting between them. The CDR3 length is 15 residues. In germline, CDR1 is SGHNT, CDR2 YYREEE (reference sequence).

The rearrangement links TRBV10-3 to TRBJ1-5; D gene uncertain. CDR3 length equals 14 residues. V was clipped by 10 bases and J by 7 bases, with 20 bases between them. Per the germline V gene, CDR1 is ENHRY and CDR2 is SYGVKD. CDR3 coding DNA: TGTGCCACCTCACTTGACCCAATGGTCCAGCCCCAGCATTTT. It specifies CATSLDPMVQPQHF.

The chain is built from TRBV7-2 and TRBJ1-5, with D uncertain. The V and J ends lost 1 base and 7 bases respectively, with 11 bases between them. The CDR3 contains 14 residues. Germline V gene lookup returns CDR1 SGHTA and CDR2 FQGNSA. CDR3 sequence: CASSLGRGGQPQHF. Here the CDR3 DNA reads TGTGCCAGCAGCTTAGGCCGGGGAGGACAGCCCCAGCATTTT.

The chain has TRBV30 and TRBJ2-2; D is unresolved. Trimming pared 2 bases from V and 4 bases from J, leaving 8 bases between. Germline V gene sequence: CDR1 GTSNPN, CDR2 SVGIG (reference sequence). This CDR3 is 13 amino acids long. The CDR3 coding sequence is TGTGCCTGGAGTATGCTAATCACCGGGGAGCTGTTTTTT. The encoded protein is CAWSMLITGELFF. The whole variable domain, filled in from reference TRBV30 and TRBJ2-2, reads SQTIHQWPATLVQPVGSPLSLECTVEGTSNPNLYWYRQAAGRGLQLLFYSVGIGQISSEVPQNLSASRPQDRQFILSSKKLLLSDSGFYLCAWSMLITGELFFGEGSRLTVL.

The CDR3 DNA follows: TGTGCCAGCAGAAAAGTGGAGGGTGAAGAGACCCAGTACTTC. Protein product: CASRKVEGEETQYF. V gene TRBV7-9 combines with J gene TRBJ2-5; perhaps TRBD2 as D (6 bases). The CDR3 is 14 amino acids. V lost 6 bases and J lost 3, with 14 bases in between. In germline, CDR1 is SEHNR, CDR2 FQNEAQ (reference sequence).

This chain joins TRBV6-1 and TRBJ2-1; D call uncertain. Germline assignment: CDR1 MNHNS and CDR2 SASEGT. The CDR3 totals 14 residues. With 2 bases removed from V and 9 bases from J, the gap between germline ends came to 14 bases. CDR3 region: CASSESGVNREQFF. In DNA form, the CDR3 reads TGTGCCAGCAGTGAATCTGGGGTGAACCGTGAGCAGTTCTTC.

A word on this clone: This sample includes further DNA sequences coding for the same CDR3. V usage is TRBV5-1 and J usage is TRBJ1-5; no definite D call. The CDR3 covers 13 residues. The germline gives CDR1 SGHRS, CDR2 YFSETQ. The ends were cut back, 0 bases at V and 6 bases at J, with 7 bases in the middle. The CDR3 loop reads CASSLDGIQPQHF. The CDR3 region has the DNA TGCGCCAGCAGCTTGGATGGAATTCAGCCCCAGCATTTT.

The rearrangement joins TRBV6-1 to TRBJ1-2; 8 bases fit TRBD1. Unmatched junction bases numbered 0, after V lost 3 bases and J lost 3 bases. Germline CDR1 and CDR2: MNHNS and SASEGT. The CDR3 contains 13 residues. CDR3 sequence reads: CASSDRGHYGYTF. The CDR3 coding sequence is TGTGCCAGCAGTGACAGGGGGCACTATGGCTACACCTTC.